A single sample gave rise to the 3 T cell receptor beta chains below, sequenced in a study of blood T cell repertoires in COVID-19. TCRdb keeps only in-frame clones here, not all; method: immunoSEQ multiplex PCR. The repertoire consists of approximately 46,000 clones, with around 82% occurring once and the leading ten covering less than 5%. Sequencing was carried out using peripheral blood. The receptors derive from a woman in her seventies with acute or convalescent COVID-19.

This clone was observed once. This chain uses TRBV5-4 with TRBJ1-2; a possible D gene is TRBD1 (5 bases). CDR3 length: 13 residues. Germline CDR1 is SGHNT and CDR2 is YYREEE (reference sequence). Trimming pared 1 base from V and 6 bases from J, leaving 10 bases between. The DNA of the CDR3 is TGTGCCAGCAGCTTGATAGGGGCCCATGGCTACACCTTC. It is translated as CASSLIGAHGYTF.

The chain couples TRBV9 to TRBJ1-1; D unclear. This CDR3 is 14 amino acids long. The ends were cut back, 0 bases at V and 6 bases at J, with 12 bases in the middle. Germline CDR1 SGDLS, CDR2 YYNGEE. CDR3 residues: CASSVDGVVAEAFF. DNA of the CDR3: TGTGCCAGCAGCGTAGACGGGGTTGTGGCTGAAGCTTTCTTT. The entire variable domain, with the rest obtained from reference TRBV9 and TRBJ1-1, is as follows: DSGVTQTPKHLITATGQRVTLRCSPRSGDLSVYWYQQSLDQGLQFLIQYYNGEERAKGNILERFSAQQFPDLHSELNLSSLELGDSALYFCASSVDGVVAEAFFGQGTRLTVV.

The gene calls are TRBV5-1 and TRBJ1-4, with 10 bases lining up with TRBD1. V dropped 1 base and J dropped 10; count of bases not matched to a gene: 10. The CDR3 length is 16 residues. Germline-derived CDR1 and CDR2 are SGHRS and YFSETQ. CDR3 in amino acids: CASSLTAGQGVGKLFF. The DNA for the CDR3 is TGCGCCAGCAGCTTGACCGCCGGACAGGGGGTCGGAAAACTGTTTTTT.